Given below is one T cell receptor (beta chain) in context. Trimming removed 2 bases at V and 0 bases at J, with 11 bases between. The CDR3 length is 16 residues. The V gene's germline CDR1 is MNHNY and CDR2 SVGAGI (reference sequence). This entry comes from a study of cytomegalovirus exposure and HLA in healthy donors. Primers included in the PCR were 60 Vbeta and 13 Jbeta primers. Assay used: immunoSEQ multiplex PCR; TCRdb lists only in-frame clones, some missing. Of about 190,000 clones detected, roughly 80% appear once; the ten largest clones hold less than 7%. The TCR originated in a man aged 40-50 years in good health and CMV-seropositive. The gene calls are TRBV6-6 and TRBJ1-3, with D maybe TRBD1 (5 bases). Sequencing input: PBMCs. The CDR3 region is CASSYGRTSSGNTIYF. CDR3 DNA sequence: TGTGCCAGCAGTTACGGAAGGACAAGCTCTGGAAACACCATATATTTT.